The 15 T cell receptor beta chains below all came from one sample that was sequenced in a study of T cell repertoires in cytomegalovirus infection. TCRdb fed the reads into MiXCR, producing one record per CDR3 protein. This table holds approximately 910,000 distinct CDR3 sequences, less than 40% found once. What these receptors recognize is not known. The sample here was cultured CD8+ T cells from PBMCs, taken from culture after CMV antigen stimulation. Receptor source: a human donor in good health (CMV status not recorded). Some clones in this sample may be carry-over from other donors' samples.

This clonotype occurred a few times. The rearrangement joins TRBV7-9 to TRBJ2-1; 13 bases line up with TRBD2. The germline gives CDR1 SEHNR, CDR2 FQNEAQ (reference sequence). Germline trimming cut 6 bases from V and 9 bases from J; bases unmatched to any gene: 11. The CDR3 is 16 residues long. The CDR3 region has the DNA TGTGCCAGCAGAGACGGACTAGCGGGGGATTATGGTGAGCAGTTCTTC. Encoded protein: CASRDGLAGDYGEQFF.

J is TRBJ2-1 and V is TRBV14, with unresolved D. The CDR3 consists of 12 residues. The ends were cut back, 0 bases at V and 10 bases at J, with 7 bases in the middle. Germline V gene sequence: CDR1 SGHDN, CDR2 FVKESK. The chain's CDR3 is CASSQDDTEQFF. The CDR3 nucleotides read TGTGCCAGCAGCCAAGATGACACGGAGCAGTTCTTC. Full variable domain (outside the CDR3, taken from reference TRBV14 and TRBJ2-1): EAGVTQFPSHSVIEKGQTVTLRCDPISGHDNLYWYRRVMGKEIKFLLHFVKESKQDESGMPNNRFLAERTGGTYSTLKVQPAELEDSGVYFCASSQDDTEQFFGPGTRLTVL.

In DNA form, the CDR3 reads TGTGCCAGAAGCCACGTTAGTGGGGACTACACCTTC. Protein sequence: CARSHVSGDYTF. The J gene is TRBJ1-2, the V gene TRBV28; D ambiguous. The CDR3 runs 12 residues. V shed 9 bases and J shed 10 bases, with 18 bases lying between them. Germline assignment: CDR1 MDHEN and CDR2 SYDVKM.

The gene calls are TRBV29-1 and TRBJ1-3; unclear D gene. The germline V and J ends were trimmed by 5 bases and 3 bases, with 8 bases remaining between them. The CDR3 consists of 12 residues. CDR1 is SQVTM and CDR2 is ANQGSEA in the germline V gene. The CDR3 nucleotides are TGCAGCGTTAACGGATATGGAAACACCATATATTTT. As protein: CSVNGYGNTIYF.

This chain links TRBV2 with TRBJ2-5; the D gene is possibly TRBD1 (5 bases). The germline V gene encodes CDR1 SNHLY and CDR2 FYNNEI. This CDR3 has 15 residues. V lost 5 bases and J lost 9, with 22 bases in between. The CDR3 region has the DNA TGTGCCAGCAGTCGACCAACCGACAGCTCCATGGCCCAGTACTTC. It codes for CASSRPTDSSMAQYF.

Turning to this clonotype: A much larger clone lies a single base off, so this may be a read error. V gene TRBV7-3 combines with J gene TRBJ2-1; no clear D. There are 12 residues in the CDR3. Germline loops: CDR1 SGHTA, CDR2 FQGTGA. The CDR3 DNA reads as TGTGTCAGCAGCTTAACGTCCAATGAGCAGTTCTTC. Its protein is CVSSLTSNEQFF.

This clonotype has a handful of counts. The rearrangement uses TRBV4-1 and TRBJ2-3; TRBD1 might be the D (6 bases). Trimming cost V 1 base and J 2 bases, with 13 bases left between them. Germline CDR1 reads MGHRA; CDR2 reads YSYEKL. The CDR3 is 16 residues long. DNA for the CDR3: TGCGCCAGCAGCCAAGTTTACAGGGCGGACACAGATACGCAGTATTTT. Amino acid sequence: CASSQVYRADTDTQYF.

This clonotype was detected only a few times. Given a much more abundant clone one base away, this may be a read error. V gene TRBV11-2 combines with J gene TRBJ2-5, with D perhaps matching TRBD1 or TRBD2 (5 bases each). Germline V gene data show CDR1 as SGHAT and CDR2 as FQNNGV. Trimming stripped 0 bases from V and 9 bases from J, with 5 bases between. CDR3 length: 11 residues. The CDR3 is CASSLEGAQYF. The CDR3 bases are TGTGCCAGCAGCTTAGAGGGGGCCCAGTACTTC.

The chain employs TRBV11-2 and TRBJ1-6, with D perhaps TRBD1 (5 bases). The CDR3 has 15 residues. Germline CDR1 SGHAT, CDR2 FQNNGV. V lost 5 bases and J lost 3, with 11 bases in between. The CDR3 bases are TGTGCCAGCAGCCGTGAGACAGTCTATAATTCACCCCTCCACTTT. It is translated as CASSRETVYNSPLHF.

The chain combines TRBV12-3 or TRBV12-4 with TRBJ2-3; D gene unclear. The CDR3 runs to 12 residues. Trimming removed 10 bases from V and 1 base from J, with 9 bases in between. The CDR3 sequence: CATLDRTDTQYF. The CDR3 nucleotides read TGTGCCACTTTGGACCGCACAGATACGCAGTATTTT.

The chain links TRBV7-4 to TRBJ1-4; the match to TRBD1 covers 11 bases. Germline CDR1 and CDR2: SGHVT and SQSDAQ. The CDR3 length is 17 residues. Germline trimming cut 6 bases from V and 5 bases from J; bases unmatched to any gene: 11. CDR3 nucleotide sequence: TGTGCCAGCAGTCCCGGGACAGGGGGGATGCAGAATGAAAAACTGTTTTTT. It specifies CASSPGTGGMQNEKLFF. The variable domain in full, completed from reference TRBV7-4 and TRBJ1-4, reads GAGVSQSPRYKVAKRGRDVALRCDSISGHVTLYWYRQTLGQGSEVLTYSQSDAQRDKSGRPSGRFSAERPERSVSTLKIQRTEQGDSAVYLCASSPGTGGMQNEKLFFGSGTQLSVL.

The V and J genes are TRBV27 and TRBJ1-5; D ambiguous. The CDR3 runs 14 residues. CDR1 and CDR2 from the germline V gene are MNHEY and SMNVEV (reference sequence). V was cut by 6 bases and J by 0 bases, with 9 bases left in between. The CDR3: CASRMSYSNQPQHF. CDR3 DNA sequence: TGTGCCAGCAGGATGTCTTATAGCAATCAGCCCCAGCATTTT.

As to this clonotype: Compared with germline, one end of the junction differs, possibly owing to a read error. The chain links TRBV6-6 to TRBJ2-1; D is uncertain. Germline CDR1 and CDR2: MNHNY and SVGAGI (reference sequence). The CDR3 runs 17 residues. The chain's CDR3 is CASSYSGWLTSCNEQFF. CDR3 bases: TGTGCCAGCAGTTACTCAGGGTGGCTGACCTCCTGCAATGAGCAGTTCTTC.

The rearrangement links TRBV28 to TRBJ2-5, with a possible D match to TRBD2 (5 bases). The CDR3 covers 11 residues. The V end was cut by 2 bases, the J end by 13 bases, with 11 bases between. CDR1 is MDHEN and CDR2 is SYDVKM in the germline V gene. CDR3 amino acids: CASSLAAGRYF. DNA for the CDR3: TGTGCCAGCAGTTTAGCGGCGGGCCGGTACTTC.

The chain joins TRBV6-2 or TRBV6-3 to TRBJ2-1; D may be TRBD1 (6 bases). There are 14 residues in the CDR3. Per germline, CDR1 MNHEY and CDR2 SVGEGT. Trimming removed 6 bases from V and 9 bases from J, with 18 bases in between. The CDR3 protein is CASSLKATGIEQFF. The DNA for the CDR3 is TGTGCCAGCAGCCTGAAGGCTACAGGGATTGAGCAGTTCTTC.